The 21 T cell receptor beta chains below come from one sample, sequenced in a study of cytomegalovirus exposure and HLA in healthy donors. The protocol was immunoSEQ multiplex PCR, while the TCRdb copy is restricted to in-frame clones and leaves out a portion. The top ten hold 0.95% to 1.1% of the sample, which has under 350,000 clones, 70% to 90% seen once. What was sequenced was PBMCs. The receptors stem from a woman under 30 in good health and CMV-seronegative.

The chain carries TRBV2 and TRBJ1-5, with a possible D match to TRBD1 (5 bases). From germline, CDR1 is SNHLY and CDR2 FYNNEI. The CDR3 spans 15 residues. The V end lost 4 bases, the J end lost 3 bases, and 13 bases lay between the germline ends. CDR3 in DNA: TGTGCCAGCAGTGTGGAGGGGAATTCCAATCAGCCCCAGCATTTT. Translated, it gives CASSVEGNSNQPQHF.

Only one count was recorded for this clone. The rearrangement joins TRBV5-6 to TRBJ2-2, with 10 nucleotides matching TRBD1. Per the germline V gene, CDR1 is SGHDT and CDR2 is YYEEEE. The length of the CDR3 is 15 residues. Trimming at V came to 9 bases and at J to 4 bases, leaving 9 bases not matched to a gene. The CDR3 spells CATTGTGVSTGELFF. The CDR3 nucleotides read TGTGCCACCACCGGGACAGGGGTTAGCACCGGGGAGCTGTTTTTT.

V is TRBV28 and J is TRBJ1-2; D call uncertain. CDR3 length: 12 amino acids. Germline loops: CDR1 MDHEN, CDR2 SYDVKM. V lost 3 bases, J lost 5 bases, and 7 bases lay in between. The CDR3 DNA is TGTGCCAGCAGTTTGGGCCCTTATGGCTACACCTTC. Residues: CASSLGPYGYTF.

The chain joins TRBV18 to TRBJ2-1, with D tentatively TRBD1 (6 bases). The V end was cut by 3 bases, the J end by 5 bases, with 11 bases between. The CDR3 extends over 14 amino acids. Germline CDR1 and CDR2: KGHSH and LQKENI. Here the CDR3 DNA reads TGTGCCAGCTCACCTCCCTCAGGGGACAATGAGCAGTTCTTC. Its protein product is CASSPPSGDNEQFF.

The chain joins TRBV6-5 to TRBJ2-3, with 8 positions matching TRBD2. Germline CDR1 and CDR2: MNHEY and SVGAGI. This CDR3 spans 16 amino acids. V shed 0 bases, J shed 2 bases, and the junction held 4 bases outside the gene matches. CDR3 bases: TGTGCCAGCAGTTACTCCGGGAGGGGAGTCACAGATACGCAGTATTTT. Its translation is CASSYSGRGVTDTQYF.

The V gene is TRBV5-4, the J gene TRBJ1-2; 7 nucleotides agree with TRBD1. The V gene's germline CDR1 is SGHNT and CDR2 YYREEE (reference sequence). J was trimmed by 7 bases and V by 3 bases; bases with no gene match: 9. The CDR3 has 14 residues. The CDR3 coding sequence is TGTGCCAGCAGCTACCTCTACAGGGGTGCTGGCTACACCTTC. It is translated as CASSYLYRGAGYTF.

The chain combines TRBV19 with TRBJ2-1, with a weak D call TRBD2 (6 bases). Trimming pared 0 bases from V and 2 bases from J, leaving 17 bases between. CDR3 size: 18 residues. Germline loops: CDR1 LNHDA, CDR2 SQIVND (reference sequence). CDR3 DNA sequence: TGTGCCAGTAGTATAGAGCGCCCGGGAGACTATCCCTACAATGAGCAGTTCTTC. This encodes CASSIERPGDYPYNEQFF.

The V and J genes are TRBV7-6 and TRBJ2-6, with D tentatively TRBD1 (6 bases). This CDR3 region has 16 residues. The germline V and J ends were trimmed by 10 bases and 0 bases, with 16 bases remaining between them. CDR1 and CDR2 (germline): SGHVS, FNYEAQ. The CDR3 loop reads CATGTRAFSGANVLTF. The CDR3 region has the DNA TGTGCCACCGGGACAAGGGCATTCTCTGGGGCCAACGTCCTGACTTTC.

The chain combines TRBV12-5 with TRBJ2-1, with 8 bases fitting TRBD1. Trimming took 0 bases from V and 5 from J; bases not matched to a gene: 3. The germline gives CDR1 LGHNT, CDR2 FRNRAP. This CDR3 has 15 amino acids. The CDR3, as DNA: TGTGCTAGTGGTTTGGTAGAGGGACAGGACAATGAGCAGTTCTTC. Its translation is CASGLVEGQDNEQFF.

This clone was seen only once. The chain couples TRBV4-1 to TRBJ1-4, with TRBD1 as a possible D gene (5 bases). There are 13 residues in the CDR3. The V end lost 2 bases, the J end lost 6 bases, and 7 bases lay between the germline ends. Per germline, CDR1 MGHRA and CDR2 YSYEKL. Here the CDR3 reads CASSQWGYEKLFF. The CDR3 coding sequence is TGCGCCAGCAGCCAATGGGGCTATGAAAAACTGTTTTTT.

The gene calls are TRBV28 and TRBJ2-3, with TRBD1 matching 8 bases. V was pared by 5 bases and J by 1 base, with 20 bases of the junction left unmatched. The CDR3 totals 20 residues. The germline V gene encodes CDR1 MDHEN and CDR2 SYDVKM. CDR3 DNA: TGTGCCAGCAGTATTAGCTCCGGGACAGGCTCCATCCGGGGCACAGATACGCAGTATTTT. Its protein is CASSISSGTGSIRGTDTQYF.

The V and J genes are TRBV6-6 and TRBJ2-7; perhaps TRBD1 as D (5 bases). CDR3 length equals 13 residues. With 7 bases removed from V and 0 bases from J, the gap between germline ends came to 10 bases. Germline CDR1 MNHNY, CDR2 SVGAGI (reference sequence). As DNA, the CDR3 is TGTGCCAGCATAGACAGTGTCTCCTACGAGCAGTACTTC. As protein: CASIDSVSYEQYF.

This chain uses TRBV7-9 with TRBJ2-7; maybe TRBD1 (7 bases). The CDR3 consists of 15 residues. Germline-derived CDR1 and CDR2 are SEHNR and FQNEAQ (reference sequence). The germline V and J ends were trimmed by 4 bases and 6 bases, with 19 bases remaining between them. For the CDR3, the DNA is TGTGCCAGCAGCTACACCGTTGGAGGGGGCAGCGAGCAGTACTTC. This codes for CASSYTVGGGSEQYF.

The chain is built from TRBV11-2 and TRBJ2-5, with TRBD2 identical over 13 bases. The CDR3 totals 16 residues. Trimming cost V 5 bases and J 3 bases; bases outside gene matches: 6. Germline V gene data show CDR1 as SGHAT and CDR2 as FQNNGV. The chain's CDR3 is CASSLRLAGGEETQYF. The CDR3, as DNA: TGTGCCAGCAGCCTCCGACTAGCGGGAGGTGAAGAGACCCAGTACTTC. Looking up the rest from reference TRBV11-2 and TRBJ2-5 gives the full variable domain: EAGVAQSPRYKIIEKRQSVAFWCNPISGHATLYWYQQILGQGPKLLIQFQNNGVVDDSQLPKDRFSAERLKGVDSTLKIQPAKLEDSAVYLCASSLRLAGGEETQYFGPGTRLLVL.

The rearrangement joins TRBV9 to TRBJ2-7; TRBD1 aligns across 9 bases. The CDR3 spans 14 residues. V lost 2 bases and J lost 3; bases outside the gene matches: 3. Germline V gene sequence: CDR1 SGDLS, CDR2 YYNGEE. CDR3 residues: CASSVRDRDYEQYF. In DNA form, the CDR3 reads TGTGCCAGCAGCGTCCGGGACAGGGACTACGAGCAGTACTTC.

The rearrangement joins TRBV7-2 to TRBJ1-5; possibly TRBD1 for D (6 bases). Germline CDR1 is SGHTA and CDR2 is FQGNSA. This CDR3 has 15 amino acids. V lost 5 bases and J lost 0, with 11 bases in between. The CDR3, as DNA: TGTGCCAGCAGCCCTGGACAGCCTAGCAATCAGCCCCAGCATTTT. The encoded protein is CASSPGQPSNQPQHF.

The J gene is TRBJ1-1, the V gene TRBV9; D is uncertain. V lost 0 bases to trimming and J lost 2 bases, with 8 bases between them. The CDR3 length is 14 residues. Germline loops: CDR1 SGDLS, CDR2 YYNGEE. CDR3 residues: CASSVGGSNTEAFF. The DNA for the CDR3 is TGTGCCAGCAGCGTAGGAGGGAGTAACACTGAAGCTTTCTTT.

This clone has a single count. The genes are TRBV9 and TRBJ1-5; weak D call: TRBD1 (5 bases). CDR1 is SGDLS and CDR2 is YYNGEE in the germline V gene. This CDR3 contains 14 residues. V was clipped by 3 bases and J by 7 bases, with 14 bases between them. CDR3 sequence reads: CASSADSGKQPQHF. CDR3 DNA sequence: TGTGCCAGCAGCGCTGATTCAGGGAAACAGCCCCAGCATTTT.

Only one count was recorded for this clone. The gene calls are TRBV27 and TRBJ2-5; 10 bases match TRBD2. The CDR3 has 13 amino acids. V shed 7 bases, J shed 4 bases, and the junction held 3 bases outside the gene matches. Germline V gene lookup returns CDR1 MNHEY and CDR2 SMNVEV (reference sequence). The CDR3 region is CASMGLARETQYF. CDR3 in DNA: TGTGCCAGCATGGGACTAGCGAGAGAGACCCAGTACTTC.

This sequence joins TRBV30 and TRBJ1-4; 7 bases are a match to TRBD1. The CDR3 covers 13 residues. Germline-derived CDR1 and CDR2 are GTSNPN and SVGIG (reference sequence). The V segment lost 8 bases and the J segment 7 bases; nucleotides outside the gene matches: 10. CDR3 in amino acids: CAIDRELGEKLFF. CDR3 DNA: TGTGCCATCGACAGGGAACTGGGTGAAAAACTGTTTTTT.

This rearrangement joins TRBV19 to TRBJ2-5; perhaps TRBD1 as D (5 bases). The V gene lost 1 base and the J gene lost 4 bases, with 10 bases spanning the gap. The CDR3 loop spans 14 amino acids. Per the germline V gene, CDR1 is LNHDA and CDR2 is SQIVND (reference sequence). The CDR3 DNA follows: TGTGCCAGTAGTATAGCTGGGGCAGTAGAGACCCAGTACTTC. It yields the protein CASSIAGAVETQYF.